Detailed here is one T cell receptor beta chain. What it binds is not known. The data belong to a study of cytomegalovirus exposure and HLA in healthy donors. Researchers ran the PCR with 60 Vbeta and 13 Jbeta primers. Method: immunoSEQ multiplex PCR; TCRdb's copy keeps in-frame clones and lacks some. The profile shows 200,000 or so clones, 70% to 90% of them singletons. Points from the study as a whole: CMV serostatus was the only immune exposure information that was available. CMV antigen specificity was confirmed in vitro for a few CMV-associated chains.

Trimming removed 4 bases from V and 12 bases from J; junction bases left unmatched: 11. The CDR3 sequence is 14 residues long. The germline V gene encodes CDR1 GTSNPN and CDR2 SVGIG (reference sequence). This TCR was recovered from a young woman in good health and CMV-seropositive. This chain connects TRBV30 to TRBJ2-1; 11 positions match TRBD2. The material sequenced was PBMCs. CDR3 DNA sequence: TGTGCCTGGAAGGGAGTAGCGGGGGGGCTTCGGCAGTTCTTC. Translating gives CAWKGVAGGLRQFF.